The 14 T cell receptor beta chains below were found in one sample sequenced in a study of blood T cell repertoires in COVID-19. Assay used: immunoSEQ multiplex PCR; TCRdb lists only in-frame clones, some missing. The sample comprises 65,000 to 95,000 clones, around nine tenths of which are singletons, and around 7.9% rests with the top ten. Sequences were obtained from peripheral blood. The receptors shown here come from a man aged 25 to 40 with acute or convalescent COVID-19.

This clone was picked up a small number of times. This chain links TRBV6-1 with TRBJ1-1; no definite D call. Trimming took 3 bases from V and 1 from J, leaving 9 bases between them. The CDR3 covers 14 residues. Germline CDR1 and CDR2: MNHNS and SASEGT. The CDR3 protein is CASSELARNTEAFF. CDR3 in DNA: TGTGCCAGCAGTGAGTTGGCTCGGAACACTGAAGCTTTCTTT.

The count of this clone is one. V and J are TRBV6-6 and TRBJ2-1, with 7 nucleotides matching TRBD1. CDR3 size: 14 residues. With V trimmed by 6 bases and J by 6 bases, 8 bases remained unmatched. Per the germline V gene, CDR1 is MNHNY and CDR2 is SVGAGI (reference sequence). CDR3 in DNA: TGTGCCAGCAGCGACAGGGTGGTTGTCAATGAGCAGTTCTTC. The encoded protein is CASSDRVVVNEQFF.

This rearrangement joins TRBV28 to TRBJ2-5; weak D call: TRBD1 (6 bases). Germline assignment: CDR1 MDHEN and CDR2 SYDVKM. The CDR3 sequence is 14 residues long. V was cut by 3 bases and J by 3 bases, with 11 bases left in between. The CDR3 protein is CASSFIGTKETQYF. The CDR3 nucleotides read TGTGCCAGCAGTTTTATCGGGACAAAAGAGACCCAGTACTTC.

This clone was seen a single time. The rearrangement joins TRBV5-1 to TRBJ2-3, with a weak D call TRBD2 (5 bases). Trimming took off 0 bases at V and 0 bases at J, with 11 bases between the two ends. This CDR3 is built from 16 residues. Germline CDR1 is SGHRS and CDR2 is YFSETQ. In nucleotides, the CDR3 is TGCGCCAGCAGCTTGGTACGGGGATTGAGCACAGATACGCAGTATTTT. This encodes CASSLVRGLSTDTQYF.

The genes are TRBV19 and TRBJ1-1; 8 positions agree with TRBD1. The V gene end was trimmed by 5 bases and the J gene end by 5 bases; junction bases not matched to a gene: 7. The CDR3 is 14 residues long. CDR1 and CDR2 from the germline V gene are LNHDA and SQIVND (reference sequence). CDR3 amino acids: CASSSGQGMTEAFF. The CDR3 DNA sequence: TGTGCCAGTAGTTCTGGACAGGGAATGACTGAAGCTTTCTTT.

J is TRBJ2-7 and V is TRBV30; 9 bases are shared with TRBD1. The CDR3 totals 13 residues. Germline V gene lookup returns CDR1 GTSNPN and CDR2 SVGIG (reference sequence). After removal of 8 bases from V and 3 bases from J, the junction contained 8 bases not matched to a gene. As DNA, the CDR3 is TGTGCCGGTGACAGGGGGTTACACTACGAGCAGTACTTC. Translated, it gives CAGDRGLHYEQYF.

The rearrangement links TRBV28 to TRBJ1-1; D is unresolved. Germline V gene data show CDR1 as MDHEN and CDR2 as SYDVKM. The CDR3 is made up of 13 amino acids. Trimming pared 5 bases from V and 5 bases from J, leaving 12 bases between. The DNA of the CDR3 is TGTGCCAGCAGTCCAGGTACAGTGACTGAAGCTTTCTTT. Translated, it gives CASSPGTVTEAFF.

The V call is TRBV7-9, the J call TRBJ1-6; 10 bases are shared with TRBD1. The CDR3 is 16 residues long. V dropped 3 bases and J dropped 7; count of bases not matched to a gene: 6. Germline V gene data show CDR1 as SEHNR and CDR2 as FQNEAQ (reference sequence). DNA for the CDR3: TGTGCCAGCAGCTTGTCCGGGACAGGGGTCAATTCACCCCTCCACTTT. Amino acids: CASSLSGTGVNSPLHF.

The chain is built from TRBV7-3 and TRBJ2-7, with TRBD1 matching 7 bases. Germline V gives CDR1 SGHTA, CDR2 FQGTGA. Losses at the gene ends were 5 bases for V and 5 bases for J; bases not matched to a gene: 6. The CDR3 is made up of 13 amino acids. CDR3 nucleotide sequence: TGTGCCAGCAGCCCGACAGGGCGCAACGAGCAGTACTTC. This sequence encodes CASSPTGRNEQYF.

V gene TRBV2 combines with J gene TRBJ1-2, with unresolved D. Germline CDR1 is SNHLY and CDR2 is FYNNEI. The CDR3 sequence is 14 residues long. V lost 3 bases and J lost 6, with 14 bases in between. DNA of the CDR3: TGTGCCAGCAGTGAGACTCTACCAACGGATGGCTACACCTTC. This codes for CASSETLPTDGYTF.

The rearrangement uses TRBV28 and TRBJ2-7; 8 bases align to TRBD2. With V trimmed by 5 bases and J by 8 bases, 2 bases remained unmatched. The CDR3 extends over 11 amino acids. Per the germline V gene, CDR1 is MDHEN and CDR2 is SYDVKM. The CDR3 region is CASSTGGKQYF. In DNA form, the CDR3 reads TGTGCCAGCAGTACGGGAGGGAAGCAGTACTTC.

V gene TRBV4-2 combines with J gene TRBJ2-1; TRBD2 is a possible D gene (5 bases). This CDR3 contains 13 residues. Per germline, CDR1 LGHNA and CDR2 YNFKEQ. Trimming cost V 0 bases and J 13 bases, with 13 bases left between them. The DNA of the CDR3 is TGTGCCAGCAGCCAAGAAAAGGCTAGCCCCCAGTTCTTC. Protein product: CASSQEKASPQFF.

The rearrangement uses TRBV25-1 and TRBJ2-5, with D tentatively TRBD1 (6 bases). Germline V lookup: CDR1 MGHDK, CDR2 SYGVNS. CDR3 size: 15 residues. V was trimmed by 3 bases and J by 2 bases, leaving 13 bases between them. CDR3 in DNA: TGTGCCAGCAGTGATGAGGGACACCTTCAAGAGACCCAGTACTTC. As protein: CASSDEGHLQETQYF.

This chain connects TRBV9 to TRBJ2-3, with TRBD2 as a possible D gene (6 bases). This CDR3 spans 16 amino acids. V lost 1 base, J lost 0 bases, and 12 bases lay in between. The germline CDR1 and CDR2 sequences are SGDLS and YYNGEE. CDR3 in amino acids: CASSVSGSSSTDTQYF. The CDR3 DNA is TGTGCCAGCAGCGTATCCGGGAGCAGTAGCACAGATACGCAGTATTTT.